These T cell receptor beta chains were read from a single sample in a study of T-cell memory formation after mild COVID-19. Each CDR3 protein is one row after TCRdb ran MiXCR on the 5' RACE reads. This repertoire shows hundreds of thousands of distinct CDR3 sequences, roughly 18% found once; its top ten account for about 12%. The sequenced material came from PBMCs or a T cell subset sorted from them (not recorded which). The receptor source for this set is an adult woman who had mild COVID-19 (a few samples of this study predate the infection). Cell type and time point are not known. CDR3s include the opening cysteine and the closing phenylalanine or tryptophan. Clone sizes are given selectively: once, few, many, or a class where the clone is expanded.

size,V,CDR3
NA,TRBV25-1,CASTRLVVGDTEAFF
many,TRBV5-1,CASSPGRGYTEAFF
NA,TRBV6-1,CASTHRGGRYGYTF
few,TRBV6-5,CASCTGGLNTEAFF
few,TRBV18,CASSLVSRNYGYTF
NA,TRBV18,CASSLPSYWGPIEAFF
NA,TRBV7-8,CASSQSAVAASYEQYF
few,TRBV20-1,CSGARGTRGQPQHF
few,TRBV29-1,CSVEDGQNQETQYF
NA,TRBV20-1,CSARAPGTDTQYF
few,TRBV27,CASAVTSLGEQYF
few,TRBV6-5,CASSYYRDYQPQHF
NA,TRBV7-9,CASSLAVGTQYF
few,TRBV20-1,CSASTGGVYNSPLHF
NA,TRBV29-1,CSVEDQQGAGEAHEQYF
NA,TRBV19,CASSESGAGYEQYF
few,TRBV11-2,CASSPRGAGGVNEQFF
few,TRBV9,CASSPEGVSNQPQHF
once,TRBV5-1,CASSLDRTFGELFF
few,TRBV28,CASSAEVSPLHF
NA,TRBV18,CASSPQRQGENGYTF
NA,TRBV5-1,CASTLVDTQYF
few,TRBV5-4,CASSFWSSHAEQYF
NA,TRBV9,CASSVGDSDQPQHF
few,TRBV5-1,CASGFGSYEQYF
NA,TRBV3-1,CASSQWGQKETQYF
once,TRBV7-2,CASSQDRWNEKLFF
NA,TRBV3-1,CASSHVTGVQETQYF
NA,TRBV7-9,CASRTSGSEKLFF
NA,TRBV24-1,CATSDPDSEAFF
NA,TRBV12-3/TRBV12-4,CASSTDLSLLGTEAFF
few,TRBV4-1,CASSQTSSQRLAGTVAKNIQYF
NA,TRBV2,CASRDLGQAGYNEQFF
NA,TRBV10-3,CATRGTSGLTGELFF
NA,TRBV11-2,CASSLPGTLGPNTEAFF
few,TRBV7-8,CASTTFGTGEQETQYF
NA,TRBV6-5,CASSYSVTYNEQFF
few,TRBV27,CASSFGAGYEQYF
NA,TRBV2,CASSDVGSYEQYF
many,TRBV12-3/TRBV12-4,CASSLRTHRGLKNIQYF
few,TRBV11-2,CASSVNRGGEQYF
few,TRBV7-2,CASSRNPGVSNQPQHF
NA,TRBV18,CASSPNTGTSNNEQFF
few,TRBV12-3/TRBV12-4,CASSPPGQVPYNEQFF
NA,TRBV20-1,CSARDYSGPWNEQYF
many,TRBV20-1,CSASGNTEAFF
few,TRBV12-3/TRBV12-4,CASSPSRFDREATYEQYF
few,TRBV7-9,CASSFYGPGTVPRGDNEQFF
few,TRBV5-1,CASSLVPKRVSYEQYF
NA,TRBV2,CASSPAYQPQHF
few,TRBV18,CASSPVSSQYNEQFF
NA,TRBV11-1,CASSDGTGPNSPLHF
NA,TRBV7-9,CASSQRGGFNEQFF
few,TRBV7-6,CASSLPGGYEQYF